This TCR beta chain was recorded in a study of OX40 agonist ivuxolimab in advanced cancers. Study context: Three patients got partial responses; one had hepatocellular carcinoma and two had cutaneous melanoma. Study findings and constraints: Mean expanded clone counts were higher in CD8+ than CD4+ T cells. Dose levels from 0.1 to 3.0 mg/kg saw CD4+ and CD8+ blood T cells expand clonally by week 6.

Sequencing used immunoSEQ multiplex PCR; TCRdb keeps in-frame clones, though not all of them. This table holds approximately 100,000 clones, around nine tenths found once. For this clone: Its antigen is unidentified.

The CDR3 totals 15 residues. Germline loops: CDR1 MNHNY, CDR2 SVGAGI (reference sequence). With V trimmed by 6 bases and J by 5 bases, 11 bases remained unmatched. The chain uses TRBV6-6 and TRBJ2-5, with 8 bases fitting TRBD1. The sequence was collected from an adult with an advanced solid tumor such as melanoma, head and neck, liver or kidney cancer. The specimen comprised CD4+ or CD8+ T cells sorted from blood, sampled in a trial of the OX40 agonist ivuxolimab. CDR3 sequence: CASRRTTGDWETQYF. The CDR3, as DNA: TGTGCCAGCAGACGGACGACAGGGGATTGGGAGACCCAGTACTTC.